These T cell receptor beta chains were read from a single sample in a study of chemoradiotherapy in HPV16-positive cancers. Clones were read by immunoSEQ multiplex PCR, and TCRdb kept only the in-frame ones, dropping some. The sample carries tens of thousands of clones, 88% recorded once. The sample here was blood, taken from a patient who underwent chemoradiotherapy. The source of these receptors is a human donor with HPV-associated anogenital cancer. Both conserved end residues are part of each CDR3. Fields, in order: D gene, clone size, CDR3 length, V gene, J gene, CDR3 protein, CDR3 DNA. A D gene is named only where the DNA matches it firmly. Rows give clone size only sometimes, using once, few, many, or a class for an expanded clone.

d_gene: NA; abundance: NA; len: 15; v_gene: TRBV19; j_gene: TRBJ2-2; CDR3aa: CASSQTGLNTGELFF; CDR3nt: TGTGCCAGTAGCCAGACAGGACTGAACACCGGGGAGCTGTTTTTT
d_gene: NA; abundance: NA; len: 17; v_gene: TRBV6-1; j_gene: TRBJ2-2; CDR3aa: CASSAHGQRKNTGELFF; CDR3nt: TGTGCCAGCAGTGCTCACGGACAACGAAAAAACACCGGGGAGCTGTTTTTT
d_gene: TRBD1; abundance: NA; len: 18; v_gene: TRBV19; j_gene: TRBJ2-3; CDR3aa: CASTTYPGTGGGPDTQYF; CDR3nt: TGTGCCAGTACCACGTACCCCGGGACAGGGGGAGGGCCAGATACGCAGTATTTT
d_gene: NA; abundance: NA; len: 12; v_gene: TRBV19; j_gene: TRBJ1-2; CDR3aa: CASSLTDYGYTF; CDR3nt: TGTGCCAGTAGCCTGACAGACTATGGCTACACCTTC
d_gene: NA; abundance: NA; len: 15; v_gene: TRBV9; j_gene: TRBJ2-3; CDR3aa: CASSVDSRRGDTQYF; CDR3nt: TGTGCCAGCAGCGTAGATTCGCGGCGTGGGGATACGCAGTATTTT
d_gene: NA; abundance: NA; len: 16; v_gene: TRBV10-3; j_gene: TRBJ2-6; CDR3aa: CAISESDPSGANVLTF; CDR3nt: TGTGCCATCAGTGAGTCGGACCCCTCTGGGGCCAACGTCCTGACTTTC
d_gene: NA; abundance: once; len: 13; v_gene: TRBV7-2; j_gene: TRBJ2-7; CDR3aa: CASSLPGSHEQYF; CDR3nt: TGTGCCAGCAGCTTACCAGGTAGCCACGAGCAGTACTTC
d_gene: TRBD1; abundance: NA; len: 17; v_gene: TRBV4-1; j_gene: TRBJ1-2; CDR3aa: CASSQGLRRDRGYGYTF; CDR3nt: TGCGCCAGCAGCCAAGGCCTTCGCCGGGACAGGGGTTACGGCTACACCTTC
d_gene: NA; abundance: NA; len: 14; v_gene: TRBV7-9; j_gene: TRBJ1-1; CDR3aa: CASSLDGGGTEAFF; CDR3nt: TGTGCCAGCAGCTTAGACGGGGGAGGCACTGAAGCTTTCTTT
d_gene: NA; abundance: NA; len: 15; v_gene: TRBV7-3; j_gene: TRBJ2-6; CDR3aa: CASSLSFSGANVLTF; CDR3nt: TGTGCCAGCAGCTTAAGCTTCTCTGGGGCCAACGTCCTGACTTTC
d_gene: NA; abundance: NA; len: 15; v_gene: TRBV6-5; j_gene: TRBJ2-1; CDR3aa: CASSYSGGESNEQFF; CDR3nt: TGTGCCAGCAGTTACTCGGGCGGGGAAAGCAATGAGCAGTTCTTC
d_gene: NA; abundance: NA; len: 13; v_gene: TRBV11-2; j_gene: TRBJ1-2; CDR3aa: CASSLGTAYGYTF; CDR3nt: TGTGCCAGCAGCTTAGGGACAGCCTATGGCTACACCTTC
d_gene: NA; abundance: NA; len: 15; v_gene: TRBV19; j_gene: TRBJ1-1; CDR3aa: CASKPRMMMNTEAFF; CDR3nt: TGTGCCAGTAAGCCAAGAATGATGATGAACACTGAAGCTTTCTTT
d_gene: NA; abundance: NA; len: 15; v_gene: TRBV11-2; j_gene: TRBJ2-1; CDR3aa: CASSLYLGGVGEQFF; CDR3nt: TGTGCCAGCAGCTTATACTTAGGCGGGGTCGGTGAGCAGTTCTTC
d_gene: NA; abundance: NA; len: 15; v_gene: TRBV19; j_gene: TRBJ1-1; CDR3aa: CASRPSGRANTEAFF; CDR3nt: TGTGCCAGTAGGCCATCCGGGAGGGCGAACACTGAAGCTTTCTTT
d_gene: NA; abundance: once; len: 13; v_gene: TRBV19; j_gene: TRBJ2-3; CDR3aa: CASRQTETDTQYF; CDR3nt: TGTGCCAGTAGACAGACAGAAACAGATACGCAGTATTTT
d_gene: NA; abundance: NA; len: 12; v_gene: TRBV11-3; j_gene: TRBJ2-2; CDR3aa: CASSLGTGELFF; CDR3nt: TGTGCCAGCAGCTTGGGTACCGGGGAGCTGTTTTTT
d_gene: NA; abundance: once; len: 14; v_gene: TRBV6-5; j_gene: TRBJ2-3; CDR3aa: CASSPGPITDTQYF; CDR3nt: TGTGCCAGCTCCCCCGGTCCGATCACAGATACGCAGTATTTT
d_gene: TRBD1; abundance: NA; len: 15; v_gene: TRBV4-1; j_gene: TRBJ2-7; CDR3aa: CASSQVDRAVDEQYF; CDR3nt: TGCGCCAGCAGCCAAGTTGACAGGGCCGTAGACGAGCAGTACTTC
d_gene: TRBD1; abundance: NA; len: 15; v_gene: TRBV19; j_gene: TRBJ1-5; CDR3aa: CASSSRQGGNQPQHF; CDR3nt: TGTGCCAGTAGTAGTAGACAGGGGGGGAATCAGCCCCAGCATTTT